Presented here are 14 T cell receptor beta chains from one specimen sequenced in a study of T cells of healthy individuals (dated by TCRdb to 2017 to 2018). Libraries came from 5' RACE. Sequencing was carried out with an Illumina MiSeq. Using fastp at Q25 and MiXCR, TCRdb reprocessed the public reads and kept productive beta chains. For every CDR3 protein sequence, its rows merge into one entry that carries the most common genes and DNA. The sample table records about 96,000 distinct CDR3 sequences; 17% of these occur just once. The ten largest clones add up to approximately 6% of the sample. The source of these receptors is a human donor in good health.

V usage is TRBV27 and J usage is TRBJ1-5; TRBD1 agrees at 8 bases. CDR3 size: 14 residues. Germline V gene lookup returns CDR1 MNHEY and CDR2 SMNVEV (reference sequence). Unmatched junction bases numbered 3, after V lost 5 bases and J lost 3 bases. CDR3 DNA: TGTGCCAGCAGTCCGACAGGGGCCAATCAGCCCCAGCATTTT. The encoded protein is CASSPTGANQPQHF.

This chain uses TRBV7-9 with TRBJ2-5; D is unresolved. The V and J ends lost 5 bases and 3 bases respectively, with 13 bases between them. Germline assignment: CDR1 SEHNR and CDR2 FQNEAQ (reference sequence). This CDR3 has 14 amino acids. CDR3 amino acids: CASSVGSGKETQYF. For the CDR3, the DNA is TGTGCCAGCAGCGTCGGGTCAGGAAAAGAGACCCAGTACTTC.

This clonotype was recorded at least ten times. The V gene is TRBV7-9, the J gene TRBJ1-1; maybe TRBD1 (5 bases). V gave up 5 bases and J gave up 5 bases, with 24 bases separating them. The length of the CDR3 is 17 residues. Germline-derived CDR1 and CDR2 are SEHNR and FQNEAQ (reference sequence). The CDR3 sequence is CASSPKITGVSRTEAFF. CDR3 bases: TGTGCCAGCAGCCCCAAGATTACGGGGGTTTCGAGGACTGAAGCTTTCTTT.

This clonotype occurred a few times. V is TRBV6-2 or TRBV6-3 and J is TRBJ2-5; TRBD2 matches 10 bases. The V segment lost 7 bases and the J segment 4 bases; nucleotides outside the gene matches: 6. This CDR3 contains 14 residues. Per the germline V gene, CDR1 is MNHEY and CDR2 is SVGEGT. The CDR3 sequence is CASTPAGGGETQYF. CDR3 coding DNA: TGTGCCAGCACCCCAGCGGGGGGGGGAGAGACCCAGTACTTC.

The chain combines TRBV28 with TRBJ1-2; D not resolved. With 3 bases removed from V and 8 bases from J, the gap between germline ends came to 22 bases. CDR1 is MDHEN, CDR2 SYDVKM, per germline. The CDR3 is made up of 16 amino acids. CDR3 DNA sequence: TGTGCCAGCAGTTTTCGCGGTCCCCAGGCCCTTTCGGGCTACACCTTC. Translating it yields CASSFRGPQALSGYTF.

This chain links TRBV10-3 with TRBJ2-7; TRBD2 matches 15 bases. The germline CDR1 and CDR2 sequences are ENHRY and SYGVKD. The CDR3 is made up of 18 amino acids. The ends lost 0 bases at V and 4 bases at J; junction bases unmatched: 7. The CDR3 spells CAISESRTSGRARYEQYF. The CDR3 DNA sequence: TGTGCCATCAGTGAGTCAAGGACTAGCGGGAGGGCCAGGTACGAGCAGTACTTC.

The CDR3 spells CASLPQVGVRETQYF. The CDR3 DNA reads TGTGCCAGCCTCCCCCAGGTCGGGGTCCGGGAGACCCAGTACTTC. The gene calls are TRBV18 and TRBJ2-5; the D gene is possibly TRBD2 (5 bases). This CDR3 has 15 residues. V gave up 8 bases and J gave up 5 bases, with 21 bases separating them. The germline CDR1 and CDR2 sequences are KGHSH and LQKENI.

This clonotype was seen many times. The chain combines TRBV6-4 with TRBJ2-3; 11 nucleotides line up with TRBD2. Germline CDR1 is MRHNA and CDR2 is SNTAGT. The V and J ends lost 4 bases and 4 bases, in that order; junction bases with no gene match: 4. The CDR3 extends over 15 amino acids. The CDR3 sequence: CASSAAGLAADTQYF. The CDR3 bases are TGTGCCAGCAGTGCCGCGGGACTAGCGGCAGATACGCAGTATTTT.

A word on this clonotype: A read error may be the cause here, since a much bigger clone is one base away. The rearrangement joins TRBV19 to TRBJ2-3; TRBD2 matches 11 bases. CDR1 is LNHDA and CDR2 is SQIVND in the germline V gene (reference sequence). The CDR3 sequence is 14 residues long. The CDR3 region is CASNSGRATDTRYF. The CDR3, as DNA: TGTGCCAGCAATAGCGGGAGGGCAACAGATACGCGGTATTTT.

The chain's CDR3 is CASSPAAISGNTIYF. CDR3 coding DNA: TGTGCCAGCAGCCCGGCCGCAATCTCTGGAAACACCATATATTTT. V is TRBV3-1 and J is TRBJ1-3; D ambiguous. The CDR3 is 15 residues long. Germline V gives CDR1 LGHDT, CDR2 YNNKEL (reference sequence). V was cut by 4 bases and J by 0 bases, with 10 bases left in between.

Only a few counts were recorded for this clonotype. V and J are TRBV28 and TRBJ1-2; D not resolved. Trimming took 1 base from V and 4 from J, leaving 13 bases between them. Looked up from germline, CDR1 is MDHEN and CDR2 is SYDVKM. The CDR3 has 15 amino acids. CDR3 sequence: CASSLLTRTTYGYTF. CDR3 in DNA: TGTGCCAGCAGTTTATTGACAAGAACTACCTATGGCTACACCTTC.

This clonotype was picked up a small number of times. The chain carries TRBV7-3 and TRBJ1-4; 8 bases are a match to TRBD1. The CDR3 runs 15 residues. Germline-derived CDR1 and CDR2 are SGHTA and FQGTGA. The V gene end was trimmed by 4 bases and the J gene end by 8 bases; junction bases not matched to a gene: 9. CDR3: CASSSPGTGGEKLFF. The CDR3 DNA is TGTGCCAGCAGCTCCCCCGGGACAGGAGGGGAAAAACTGTTTTTT.

As to this clonotype: Possible read error: a much larger clone is one base away. The genes are TRBV7-9 and TRBJ1-4; TRBD1 is a possible D gene (5 bases). Trimming pared 4 bases from V and 8 bases from J, leaving 14 bases between. Germline V gene sequence: CDR1 SEHNR, CDR2 FQNEAQ (reference sequence). CDR3 size: 14 residues. CDR3 residues: CASSSRGDLEKLFF. CDR3 nucleotide sequence: TGTGCCAGCAGCTCACGCGGGGACTTGGAAAAACTGTTTTTT.

The chain links TRBV20-1 to TRBJ1-5, with D unresolved. The CDR3 spans 12 residues. Germline-derived CDR1 and CDR2 are DFQATT and SNEGSKA (reference sequence). With 3 bases removed from V and 2 bases from J, the gap between germline ends came to 5 bases. The CDR3 loop reads CSASEGNQPQHF. The DNA for the CDR3 is TGCAGTGCTAGTGAGGGCAATCAGCCCCAGCATTTT.